Presented here are 20 T cell receptor beta chains from one specimen sequenced in a study of T cell repertoires in cytomegalovirus infection. One entry per CDR3 protein results from TCRdb running MiXCR on the reads. The table includes roughly 500,000 distinct CDR3 sequences, roughly 12% detected once. Sequencing used PBMCs. These receptors all come from a human donor in good health (CMV status not recorded). Some clones in this sample may be carry-over from other donors' samples.

This clonotype occurred many times. The rearrangement links TRBV10-3 to TRBJ2-2; TRBD1 agrees at 7 bases. The germline CDR1 and CDR2 sequences are ENHRY and SYGVKD. V shed 7 bases, J shed 4 bases, and the junction held 9 bases outside the gene matches. The CDR3 is 15 residues long. The CDR3 nucleotides read TGTGCCATCACCTCCGGGACAGAAATCACCGGGGAGCTGTTTTTT. This sequence encodes CAITSGTEITGELFF.

Ten or more counts support this clonotype. The V gene is TRBV3-1, the J gene TRBJ2-1, with D possibly TRBD2 on 6 matching bases. The CDR3 extends over 15 amino acids. Between the trimmed V and J ends, which lost 4 bases and 5 bases, there was a span of 15 bases. Germline assignment: CDR1 LGHDT and CDR2 YNNKEL (reference sequence). CDR3: CASSPGLVSHNEQFF. CDR3 DNA: TGTGCCAGCAGCCCGGGACTTGTATCCCACAATGAGCAGTTCTTC.

This clonotype was observed many times. V gene TRBV28 combines with J gene TRBJ1-1; maybe TRBD1 (6 bases). V was trimmed by 5 bases and J by 3 bases, leaving 13 bases between them. The CDR3 length is 14 residues. Germline V gene data show CDR1 as MDHEN and CDR2 as SYDVKM. CDR3 in DNA: TGTGCCAGCAGTCCCCTACAGGGATACACTGAAGCTTTCTTT. Translated, it gives CASSPLQGYTEAFF. Supplemented by reference TRBV28 and TRBJ1-1, the full variable domain reads DVKVTQSSRYLVKRTGEKVFLECVQDMDHENMFWYRQDPGLGLRLIYFSYDVKMKEKGDIPEGYSVSREKKERFSLILESASTNQTSMYLCASSPLQGYTEAFFGQGTRLTVV.

This clonotype appeared many times. The gene calls are TRBV6-5 and TRBJ2-5, with D possibly being TRBD2 (6 bases). Trimming took 2 bases from V and 4 from J, leaving 14 bases between them. From germline, CDR1 is MNHEY and CDR2 SVGAGI. The CDR3 sequence is 15 residues long. The CDR3 nucleotides are TGTGCCAGCAGTTACCAGGAGGGTTGGGGAGAGACCCAGTACTTC. It is translated as CASSYQEGWGETQYF.

This clonotype was counted at least ten times. The chain combines TRBV7-9 with TRBJ2-2; perhaps D is TRBD1 or TRBD2 (5 bases each). This CDR3 is 16 amino acids long. V was pared by 4 bases and J by 4 bases, with 16 bases between. Germline V lookup: CDR1 SEHNR, CDR2 FQNEAQ (reference sequence). CDR3 DNA sequence: TGTGCCAGCAGCTCTAGCCGGGGTAGGGGCACCGGGGAGCTGTTTTTT. This translates into CASSSSRGRGTGELFF.

The sample holds many counts of this clonotype. The V call is TRBV24-1, the J call TRBJ2-1, with TRBD2 identical over 14 bases. The CDR3 contains 18 residues. Germline loops: CDR1 KGHDR, CDR2 SFDVKD. Trimming cost V 0 bases and J 2 bases; bases outside gene matches: 2. DNA of the CDR3: TGTGCCACCAGTGATTTGCCGGGACTAGCGGGAGCCTACAATGAGCAGTTCTTC. Translation: CATSDLPGLAGAYNEQFF.

This clonotype was observed many times. The V gene is TRBV7-2, the J gene TRBJ2-2; tentatively, D is TRBD1 (5 bases). Germline assignment: CDR1 SGHTA and CDR2 FQGNSA. The CDR3 spans 18 residues. The ends were cut back, 9 bases at V and 5 bases at J, with 28 bases in the middle. CDR3 in amino acids: CASPTLSRADIWTGELFF. The DNA for the CDR3 is TGTGCCAGTCCGACTCTCAGCAGGGCAGACATTTGGACCGGGGAGCTGTTTTTT.

This clonotype was counted many times. The chain employs TRBV5-5 and TRBJ2-5; D call uncertain. V lost 4 bases and J 1 base, leaving 8 bases between the germline ends. This CDR3 contains 13 residues. Germline V gene lookup returns CDR1 SGHKS and CDR2 YYEKEE (reference sequence). CDR3 sequence (DNA): TGTGCCAGCAGCCGCGGATTCCAAGAGACCCAGTACTTC. Amino acid sequence: CASSRGFQETQYF.

This clonotype was counted only a few times. This chain links TRBV5-5 with TRBJ2-7; D is possibly TRBD1 or TRBD2 (5 bases each). Germline V CDR1 and CDR2: SGHKS, YYEKEE (reference sequence). The CDR3 has 13 residues. Trimming pared 5 bases from V and 2 bases from J, leaving 11 bases between. The CDR3 is CASSRDPTYEQYF. The CDR3 nucleotides read TGTGCCAGCAGTAGGGACCCCACCTACGAGCAGTACTTC.

The genes are TRBV5-4 and TRBJ2-2; 8 bases map to TRBD1. Germline V gene lookup returns CDR1 SGHNT and CDR2 YYREEE (reference sequence). This CDR3 contains 16 residues. V trimming: 5 bases; J trimming: 4 bases; junction bases outside the gene matches: 10. In DNA form, the CDR3 reads TGTGCCAGCAGACGCGGGACAGGCGAGGCCACCGGGGAGCTGTTTTTT. Translation: CASRRGTGEATGELFF.

This clonotype was seen many times. The chain carries TRBV12-3 or TRBV12-4 and TRBJ1-5; possible D gene TRBD1, 5 bases. CDR3 length equals 12 residues. The germline V and J ends were trimmed by 3 bases and 8 bases, with 8 bases remaining between them. The CDR3 spells CASSFRGEPQHF. As DNA, the CDR3 is TGTGCCAGCAGTTTTCGGGGGGAGCCCCAGCATTTT.

The genes are TRBV6-6 and TRBJ1-1, with no clear D. The CDR3 has 14 residues. Germline CDR1 MNHNY, CDR2 SVGAGI (reference sequence). Trimming took 2 bases from V and 0 from J, leaving 7 bases between them. CDR3 residues: CASSYPRMNTEAFF. CDR3 coding DNA: TGTGCCAGCAGTTACCCCCGCATGAACACTGAAGCTTTCTTT.

This clonotype appeared many times. The CDR3 region is CASSLLGPGGVYEQYF. CDR3 sequence (DNA): TGTGCCAGCAGTTTATTGGGGCCAGGCGGCGTCTACGAGCAGTACTTC. This chain links TRBV27 with TRBJ2-7; D is perhaps TRBD1 (5 bases). The germline V gene encodes CDR1 MNHEY and CDR2 SMNVEV (reference sequence). This CDR3 comprises 16 residues. The V gene lost 1 base and the J gene lost 3 bases, with 16 bases spanning the gap.

Ten or more counts support this clonotype. The V call is TRBV7-2, the J call TRBJ2-3, with TRBD2 matching 9 bases. V shed 5 bases, J shed 3 bases, and the junction held 6 bases outside the gene matches. Germline V CDR1 and CDR2: SGHTA, FQGNSA. CDR3 length equals 15 residues. CDR3 DNA: TGTGCCAGCAGCGTCCAAGCGGGAGGAACAGATACGCAGTATTTT. Its protein product is CASSVQAGGTDTQYF.

This clonotype showed up many times. J is TRBJ2-3 and V is TRBV28; D is unclear. This CDR3 region has 12 residues. V was trimmed by 5 bases and J by 13 bases, leaving 16 bases between them. From germline, CDR1 is MDHEN and CDR2 SYDVKM. The CDR3 DNA is TGTGCCAGCAGTCTTGGAGCTCCCGGCAAGTATTTT. It translates to CASSLGAPGKYF.

This clonotype was seen many times. CDR3 protein: CASSPVGSPSYGYTF. The CDR3 DNA is TGTGCCAGCAGCCCCGTGGGGTCTCCTAGCTATGGCTACACCTTC. The chain combines TRBV7-2 with TRBJ1-2, with D uncertain. This CDR3 has 15 residues. The V end was cut by 5 bases, the J end by 4 bases, with 17 bases between. Germline V gives CDR1 SGHTA, CDR2 FQGNSA. Combining the CDR3 with reference TRBV7-2 and TRBJ1-2 gives the whole variable domain GAGVSQSPSNKVTEKGKDVELRCDPISGHTALYWYRQSLGQGLEFLIYFQGNSAPDKSGLPSDRFSAERTGGSVSTLTIQRTQQEDSAVYLCASSPVGSPSYGYTFGSGTRLTVV.

This clonotype has at least ten counts. The rearrangement uses TRBV7-2 and TRBJ2-3, with a possible D match to TRBD2 (6 bases). From germline, CDR1 is SGHTA and CDR2 FQGNSA. V lost 2 bases and J 1 base, leaving 13 bases between the germline ends. The CDR3 covers 16 residues. The CDR3 region is CASSLTYGGGTDTQYF. For the CDR3, the DNA is TGTGCCAGCAGCTTAACATACGGGGGAGGCACAGATACGCAGTATTTT.

Of note for this clonotype: Since a much larger clone is just one base distant, this may be a read error. The chain uses TRBV20-1 and TRBJ1-5; perhaps TRBD1 as D (6 bases). The length of the CDR3 is 14 residues. Per germline, CDR1 DFQATT and CDR2 SNEGSKA (reference sequence). CDR3 sequence: CSGSTGQRDQPEHF. The CDR3 coding sequence is TGCAGTGGATCGACAGGTCAGAGGGATCAGCCCGAGCATTTT.

This clonotype was counted between two and nine times. The CDR3 protein is CASSLADGIAGELFF. As DNA, the CDR3 is TGCGCCAGCAGCTTGGCCGACGGGATCGCCGGGGAGCTGTTTTTT. The genes are TRBV5-1 and TRBJ2-2; weak D call: TRBD2 (5 bases). CDR1 SGHRS and CDR2 YFSETQ come from the germline V gene. Trimming cost V 0 bases and J 6 bases, with 12 bases left between them. CDR3 length: 15 residues.

The chain is built from TRBV19 and TRBJ1-4; D uncertain. V was cut by 6 bases and J by 0 bases, with 14 bases left in between. This CDR3 comprises 16 residues. The germline gives CDR1 LNHDA, CDR2 SQIVND (reference sequence). The CDR3 DNA sequence: TGTGCCAGTAGCCAGTCAACATCTGCAACTAATGAAAAACTGTTTTTT. It codes for CASSQSTSATNEKLFF. The full variable domain, in which reference TRBV19 and TRBJ1-4 provide the parts outside the CDR3, is DGGITQSPKYLFRKEGQNVTLSCEQNLNHDAMYWYRQDPGQGLRLIYYSQIVNDFQKGDIAEGYSVSREKKESFPLTVTSAQKNPTAFYLCASSQSTSATNEKLFFGSGTQLSVL.